These 21 T cell receptor beta chains were all obtained from the same sample, sequenced in a study of cytomegalovirus exposure and HLA in healthy donors. The table came from immunoSEQ multiplex PCR; TCRdb's copy has only in-frame clones and leaves some out. Of nearly 110,000 clones in the sample, less than 90% are singletons; the top ten hold about 1.8%. The sample was PBMCs. Every receptor here comes from a woman aged 18 to 35 in good health and CMV-seropositive.

The V and J genes are TRBV20-1 and TRBJ1-1; D not certain. The CDR3 extends over 11 amino acids. V was trimmed by 6 bases and J by 1 base, leaving 6 bases between them. Germline lookup yields CDR1 DFQATT and CDR2 SNEGSKA (reference sequence). The CDR3 protein is CSAGENTEAFF. DNA for the CDR3: TGCAGTGCCGGGGAGAACACTGAAGCTTTCTTT.

The rearrangement links TRBV5-1 to TRBJ2-1; D perhaps matches TRBD1 (7 bases). Germline values: CDR1 SGHRS, CDR2 YFSETQ. The germline V and J ends were trimmed by 1 base and 7 bases, with 15 bases remaining between them. This CDR3 region has 15 residues. The CDR3 nucleotides are TGCGCCAGCAGCTTGAGGCAGGGGGGTGAAAATGAGCAGTTCTTC. Protein product: CASSLRQGGENEQFF.

The rearrangement joins TRBV2 to TRBJ1-2; TRBD1 aligns across 8 bases. The length of the CDR3 is 12 residues. V was pared by 7 bases and J by 8 bases, with 6 bases of the junction left unmatched. Germline V gene data show CDR1 as SNHLY and CDR2 as FYNNEI. CDR3 bases: TGTGCCAGCACGACCGACAGGGGAGGCTACACCTTC. Amino acid sequence: CASTTDRGGYTF.

The CDR3 spells CASLHDDREAGPLHF. The CDR3, as DNA: TGTGCCAGTCTCCATGATGACAGGGAGGCAGGTCCCCTCCACTTT. V gene TRBV19 combines with J gene TRBJ1-6; 7 nucleotides agree with TRBD1. The germline V gene has CDR1 LNHDA and CDR2 SQIVND (reference sequence). J was trimmed by 13 bases and V by 8 bases; bases with no gene match: 17. The CDR3 is 15 amino acids.

The V and J genes are TRBV19 and TRBJ1-5; maybe TRBD1 (6 bases). Per germline, CDR1 LNHDA and CDR2 SQIVND (reference sequence). V shed 5 bases and J shed 3 bases, with 14 bases lying between them. This CDR3 is built from 15 residues. The CDR3 coding sequence is TGTGCCAGTAGTCCCGACAGGTTGTCCAATCAGCCCCAGCATTTT. It codes for CASSPDRLSNQPQHF.

This clone was seen once. J is TRBJ2-1 and V is TRBV28; TRBD1 matches 10 bases. This CDR3 comprises 16 residues. CDR1 MDHEN and CDR2 SYDVKM come from the germline V gene. V trimming: 6 bases; J trimming: 9 bases; junction bases outside the gene matches: 14. The CDR3 loop reads CASSPQRQGAQGEQFF. The DNA for the CDR3 is TGTGCCAGCAGCCCCCAGAGACAGGGGGCGCAGGGTGAGCAGTTCTTC.

This clone was seen more than once but under ten times. V and J are TRBV28 and TRBJ1-1; 9 bases are shared with TRBD1. The V and J ends lost 3 bases and 10 bases, in that order; junction bases with no gene match: 3. Germline CDR1 is MDHEN and CDR2 is SYDVKM. The CDR3 runs to 12 residues. CDR3 in amino acids: CASSLGQGGAFF. For the CDR3, the DNA is TGTGCCAGCAGTTTGGGACAGGGCGGAGCTTTCTTT.

This chain uses TRBV5-6 with TRBJ1-2; a weak D match, TRBD1 (5 bases). The CDR3 totals 16 residues. Trimming stripped 0 bases from V and 5 bases from J, with 17 bases between. From germline, CDR1 is SGHDT and CDR2 YYEEEE. CDR3 region: CASSLGFPGEGYGYTF. The DNA for the CDR3 is TGTGCCAGCAGCTTGGGTTTTCCGGGAGAGGGGTATGGCTACACCTTC.

This rearrangement joins TRBV19 to TRBJ1-3, with 7 nucleotides matching TRBD1. The CDR3 runs 17 residues. Germline assignment: CDR1 LNHDA and CDR2 SQIVND (reference sequence). V gave up 6 bases and J gave up 1 base; unmatched junction bases: 12. In nucleotides, the CDR3 is TGTGCCAGTAGCCCGGGACAGTTGGAATCTTCTGGAAACACCATATATTTT. It encodes CASSPGQLESSGNTIYF.

This clone was seen only a few times. The rearrangement uses TRBV6-4 and TRBJ1-2; 8 bases align to TRBD1. From germline, CDR1 is MRHNA and CDR2 SNTAGT. The CDR3 has 15 residues. V was clipped by 2 bases and J by 5 bases; unmatched bases: 7. The CDR3 DNA is TGTGCCAGCAGTGACGATGAGACAGGGGTTTATGGCTACACCTTC. Protein product: CASSDDETGVYGYTF.

The rearrangement links TRBV4-1 to TRBJ1-5, with 9 bases identical to TRBD1. The germline gives CDR1 MGHRA, CDR2 YSYEKL. This CDR3 has 15 amino acids. CDR3 loop: CAAAWTGDSNQPQHF. The CDR3 DNA reads as TGCGCTGCAGCGTGGACAGGGGATAGCAATCAGCCCCAGCATTTT.

The J gene is TRBJ2-2, the V gene TRBV28, with 7 positions matching TRBD1. This CDR3 has 15 residues. Per germline, CDR1 MDHEN and CDR2 SYDVKM. V lost 4 bases and J lost 4; bases outside the gene matches: 6. CDR3: CASSSGDRTTGELFF. CDR3 sequence (DNA): TGTGCCAGCAGTTCAGGGGACAGAACCACCGGGGAGCTGTTTTTT.

Only a few counts were recorded for this clone. V usage is TRBV21-1 and J usage is TRBJ2-7; TRBD2, the table's D call, was not compared with the DNA. TRBV21-1 is classified as a pseudogene. CDR3 size: 16 residues. CDR3 in DNA: TGTGCCAGCAGCAAAGCCGGGTACAAGTATACCTACGAGCAGTACGTC. It specifies CASSKAGYKYTYEQYV.

The chain uses TRBV4-1 and TRBJ1-2; TRBD1 might be the D (6 bases). V dropped 3 bases and J dropped 4 bases, with 9 bases sitting between them. Per the germline V gene, CDR1 is MGHRA and CDR2 is YSYEKL. The CDR3 consists of 13 residues. The CDR3 region is CASSQTGGYGYTF. The CDR3 DNA sequence: TGCGCCAGCAGCCAGACAGGCGGCTATGGCTACACCTTC.

This rearrangement joins TRBV4-3 to TRBJ1-4; maybe TRBD1 (5 bases). V was pared by 0 bases and J by 8 bases, with 10 bases between. This CDR3 is built from 14 residues. The germline gives CDR1 LGHNA, CDR2 YSLEER. In DNA, the CDR3 is TGCGCCAGCAGCCAAGATAACAGGCAAGAAAAACTGTTTTTT. Encoded protein: CASSQDNRQEKLFF.

V is TRBV6-6 and J is TRBJ2-3; TRBD1 agrees at 10 bases. V was clipped by 6 bases and J by 5 bases; unmatched bases: 2. CDR3 size: 13 residues. In germline, CDR1 is MNHNY, CDR2 SVGAGI (reference sequence). The CDR3 DNA is TGTGCCAGCAGGGACAGGGGGGAAGATACGCAGTATTTT. As protein: CASRDRGEDTQYF.

The chain recombines TRBV19 with TRBJ2-5; 11 bases are shared with TRBD2. The CDR3 is 16 amino acids. Per germline, CDR1 LNHDA and CDR2 SQIVND (reference sequence). V lost 1 base and J lost 2; bases outside the gene matches: 3. The CDR3 region has the DNA TGTGCCAGTAGTATAGTAGCGGGGGGGCCTCAAGAGACCCAGTACTTC. Translating it yields CASSIVAGGPQETQYF.

V usage is TRBV4-1 and J usage is TRBJ1-5; no clear D. V was cut by 0 bases and J by 7 bases, with 13 bases left in between. The CDR3 is made up of 15 amino acids. Per germline, CDR1 MGHRA and CDR2 YSYEKL. CDR3 DNA sequence: TGCGCCAGCAGCCAAGATCTCACCGGGAACCAGCCCCAGCATTTT. This translates into CASSQDLTGNQPQHF.

This rearrangement joins TRBV5-1 to TRBJ1-1; tentative D call: TRBD1 (6 bases). This CDR3 has 14 amino acids. The germline V gene has CDR1 SGHRS and CDR2 YFSETQ. With 2 bases removed from V and 4 bases from J, the gap between germline ends came to 12 bases. DNA of the CDR3: TGCGCCAGCAGCTTACAGGGAAGAAGCACTGAAGCTTTCTTT. Protein product: CASSLQGRSTEAFF.

The chain is built from TRBV23-1 and TRBJ1-1; D is uncertain. TRBV23-1 counts as an open reading frame of uncertain function. This CDR3 is 15 amino acids long. V was trimmed by 2 bases and J by 3 bases, leaving 13 bases between them. CDR3 sequence (DNA): TGCGCCAGCAGTCAACCGGGGTCAGAGGACACTGAAGCTTTCTTT. Its protein is CASSQPGSEDTEAFF.

This clone was observed once. J is TRBJ2-5 and V is TRBV28; D might be TRBD1 (7 bases). The V gene's germline CDR1 is MDHEN and CDR2 SYDVKM. The V gene lost 3 bases and the J gene lost 4 bases, with 15 bases spanning the gap. There are 15 residues in the CDR3. The CDR3 sequence is CASSFLQGGAETQYF. CDR3 nucleotides: TGTGCCAGCAGTTTCCTCCAGGGGGGCGCAGAGACCCAGTACTTC.